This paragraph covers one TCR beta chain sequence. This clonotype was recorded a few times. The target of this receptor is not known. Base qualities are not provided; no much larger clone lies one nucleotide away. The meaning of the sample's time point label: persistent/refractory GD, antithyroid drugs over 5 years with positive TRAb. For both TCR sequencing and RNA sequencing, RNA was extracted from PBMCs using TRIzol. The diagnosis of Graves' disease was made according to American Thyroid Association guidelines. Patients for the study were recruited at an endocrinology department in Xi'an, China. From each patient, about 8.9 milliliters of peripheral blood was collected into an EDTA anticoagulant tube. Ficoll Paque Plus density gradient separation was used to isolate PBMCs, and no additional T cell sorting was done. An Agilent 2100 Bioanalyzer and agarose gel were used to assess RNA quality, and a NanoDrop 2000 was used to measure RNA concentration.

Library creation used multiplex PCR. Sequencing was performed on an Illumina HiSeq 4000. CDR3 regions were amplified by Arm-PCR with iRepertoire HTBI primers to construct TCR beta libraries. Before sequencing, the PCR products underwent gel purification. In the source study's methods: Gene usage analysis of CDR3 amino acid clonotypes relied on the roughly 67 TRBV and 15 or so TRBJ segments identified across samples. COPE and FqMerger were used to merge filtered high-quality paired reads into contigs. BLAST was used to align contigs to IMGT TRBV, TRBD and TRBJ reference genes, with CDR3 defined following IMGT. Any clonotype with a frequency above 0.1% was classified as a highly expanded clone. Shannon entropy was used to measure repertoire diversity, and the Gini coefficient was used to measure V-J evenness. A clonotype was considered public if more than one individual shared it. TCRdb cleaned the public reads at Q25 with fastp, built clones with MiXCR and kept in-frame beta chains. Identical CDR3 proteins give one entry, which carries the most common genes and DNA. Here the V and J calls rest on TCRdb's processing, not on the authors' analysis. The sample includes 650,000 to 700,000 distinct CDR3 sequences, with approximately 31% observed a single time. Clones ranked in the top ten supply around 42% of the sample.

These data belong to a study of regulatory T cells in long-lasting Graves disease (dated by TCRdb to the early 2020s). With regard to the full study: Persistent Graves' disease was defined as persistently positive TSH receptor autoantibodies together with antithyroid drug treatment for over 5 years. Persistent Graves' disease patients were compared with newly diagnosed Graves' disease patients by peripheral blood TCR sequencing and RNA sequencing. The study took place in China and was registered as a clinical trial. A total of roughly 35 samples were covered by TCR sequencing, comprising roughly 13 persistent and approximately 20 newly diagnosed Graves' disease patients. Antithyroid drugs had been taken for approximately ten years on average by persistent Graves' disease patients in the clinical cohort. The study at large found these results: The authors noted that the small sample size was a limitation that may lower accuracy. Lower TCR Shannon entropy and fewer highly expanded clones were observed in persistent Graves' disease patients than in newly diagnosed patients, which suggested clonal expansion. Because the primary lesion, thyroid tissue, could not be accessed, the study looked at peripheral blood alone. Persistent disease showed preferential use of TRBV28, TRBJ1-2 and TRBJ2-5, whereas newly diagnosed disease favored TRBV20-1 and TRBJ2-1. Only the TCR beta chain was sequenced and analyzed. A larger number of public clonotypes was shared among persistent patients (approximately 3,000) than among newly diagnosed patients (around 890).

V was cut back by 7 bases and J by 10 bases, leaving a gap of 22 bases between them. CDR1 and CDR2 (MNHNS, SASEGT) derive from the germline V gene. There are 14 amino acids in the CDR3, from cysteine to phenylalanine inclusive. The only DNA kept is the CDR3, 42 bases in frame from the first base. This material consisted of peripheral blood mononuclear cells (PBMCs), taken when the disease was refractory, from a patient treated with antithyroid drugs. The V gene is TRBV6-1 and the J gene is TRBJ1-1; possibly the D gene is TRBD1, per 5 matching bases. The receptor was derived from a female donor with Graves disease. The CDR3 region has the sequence CASKSPTGAGSAFF. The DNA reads TGTGCCAGCAAGAGTCCTACCGGGGCGGGGTCAGCTTTCTTT.